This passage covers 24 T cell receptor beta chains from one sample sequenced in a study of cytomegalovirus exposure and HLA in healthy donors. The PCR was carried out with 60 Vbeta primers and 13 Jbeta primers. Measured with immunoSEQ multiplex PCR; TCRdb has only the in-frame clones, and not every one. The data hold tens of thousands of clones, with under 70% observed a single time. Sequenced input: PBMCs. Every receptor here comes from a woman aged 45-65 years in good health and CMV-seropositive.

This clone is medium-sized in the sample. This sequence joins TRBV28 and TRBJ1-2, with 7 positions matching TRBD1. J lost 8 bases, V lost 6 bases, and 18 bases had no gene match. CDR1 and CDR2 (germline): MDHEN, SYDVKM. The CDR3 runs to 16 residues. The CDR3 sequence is CASRWMLQGSAGGYTF. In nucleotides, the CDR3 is TGTGCCAGCAGGTGGATGCTACAGGGGTCTGCTGGGGGCTACACCTTC.

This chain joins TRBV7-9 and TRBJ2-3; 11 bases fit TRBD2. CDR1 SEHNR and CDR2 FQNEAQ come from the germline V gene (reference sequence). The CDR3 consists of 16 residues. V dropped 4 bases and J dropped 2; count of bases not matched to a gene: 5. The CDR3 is CASSSLSGGATDTQYF. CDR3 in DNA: TGTGCCAGCAGCTCCCTTAGCGGGGGGGCCACAGATACGCAGTATTTT. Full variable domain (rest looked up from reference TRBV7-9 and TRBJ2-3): DTGVSQNPRHKITKRGQNVTFRCDPISEHNRLYWYRQTLGQGPEFLTYFQNEAQLEKSRLLSDRFSAERPKGSFSTLEIQRTEQGDSAMYLCASSSLSGGATDTQYFGPGTRLTVL.

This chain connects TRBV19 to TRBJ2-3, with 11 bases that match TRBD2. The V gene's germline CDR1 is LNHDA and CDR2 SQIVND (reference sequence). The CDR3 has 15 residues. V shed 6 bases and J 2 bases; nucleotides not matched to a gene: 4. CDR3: CASRTTSGATDTQYF. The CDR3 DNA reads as TGTGCCAGTAGGACGACTAGCGGGGCCACAGATACGCAGTATTTT.

The CDR3 DNA is TGTGCCAGCAGCCCGATCGGGGGGCCTAACTATGGCTACACCTTC. This sequence encodes CASSPIGGPNYGYTF. This chain links TRBV11-2 with TRBJ1-2, with a tentative D call TRBD1 (6 bases). V was cut by 5 bases and J by 0 bases, with 13 bases left in between. The germline V gene has CDR1 SGHAT and CDR2 FQNNGV. The CDR3 covers 15 residues.

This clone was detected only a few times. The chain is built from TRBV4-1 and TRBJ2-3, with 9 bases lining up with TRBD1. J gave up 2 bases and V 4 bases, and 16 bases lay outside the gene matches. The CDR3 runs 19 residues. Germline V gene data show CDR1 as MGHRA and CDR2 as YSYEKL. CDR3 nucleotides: TGCGCCAGCAGCCTATGGACAGGGGAGAATAGCGGGTACACAGATACGCAGTATTTT. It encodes CASSLWTGENSGYTDTQYF.

The CDR3 sequence is CASKRELGGYTF. The CDR3, as DNA: TGCGCCAGCAAACGGGAGCTCGGAGGCTACACCTTC. This chain links TRBV5-1 with TRBJ1-2; D unclear. V lost 6 bases and J lost 8, with 14 bases in between. The length of the CDR3 is 12 residues. Germline assignment: CDR1 SGHRS and CDR2 YFSETQ.

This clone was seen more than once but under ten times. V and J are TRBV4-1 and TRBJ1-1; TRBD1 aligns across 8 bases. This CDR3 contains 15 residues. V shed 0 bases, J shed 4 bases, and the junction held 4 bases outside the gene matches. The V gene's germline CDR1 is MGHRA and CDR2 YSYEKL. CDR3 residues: CASSQDRGHGTEAFF. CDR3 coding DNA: TGCGCCAGCAGCCAAGACAGGGGGCATGGCACTGAAGCTTTCTTT.

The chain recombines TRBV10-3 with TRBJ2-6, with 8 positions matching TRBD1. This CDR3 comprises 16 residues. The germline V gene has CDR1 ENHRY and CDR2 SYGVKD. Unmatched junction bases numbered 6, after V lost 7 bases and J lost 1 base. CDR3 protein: CAIKQGAPSGANVLTF. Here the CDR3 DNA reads TGTGCCATCAAGCAGGGGGCGCCATCTGGGGCCAACGTCCTGACTTTC.

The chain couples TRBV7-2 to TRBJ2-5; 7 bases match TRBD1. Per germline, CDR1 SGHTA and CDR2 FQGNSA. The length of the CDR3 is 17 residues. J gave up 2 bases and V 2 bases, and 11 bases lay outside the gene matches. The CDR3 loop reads CASSLTPRQGQQETQYF. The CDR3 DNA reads TGTGCCAGCAGCTTAACCCCCCGACAGGGACAGCAAGAGACCCAGTACTTC.

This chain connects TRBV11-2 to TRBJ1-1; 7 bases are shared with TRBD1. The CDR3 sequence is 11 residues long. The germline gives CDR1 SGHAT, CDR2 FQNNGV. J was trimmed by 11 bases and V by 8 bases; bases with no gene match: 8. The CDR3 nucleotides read TGTGCCAGCCGACAGGGAAACTTGGCTTTCTTT. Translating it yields CASRQGNLAFF.

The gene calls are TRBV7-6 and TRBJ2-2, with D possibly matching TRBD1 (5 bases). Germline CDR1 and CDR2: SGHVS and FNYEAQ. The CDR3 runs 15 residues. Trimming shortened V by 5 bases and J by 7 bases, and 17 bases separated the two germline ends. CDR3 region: CASSALSGISGELFF. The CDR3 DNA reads TGTGCCAGCAGCGCCCTCTCAGGGATTAGCGGGGAGCTGTTTTTT.

The CDR3 region has the DNA TGTGCCAGCAGTGACGCCGGGGGGGCCCCTGAAGCTTTCTTT. Protein product: CASSDAGGAPEAFF. The chain uses TRBV25-1 and TRBJ1-1, with a possible D match to TRBD1 (6 bases). CDR3 size: 14 residues. The germline gives CDR1 MGHDK, CDR2 SYGVNS. Deletions cut 3 bases from V and 6 bases from J, with 14 bases between. Full variable domain (outside the CDR3, taken from reference TRBV25-1 and TRBJ1-1): EADIYQTPRYLVIGTGKKITLECSQTMGHDKMYWYQQDPGMELHLIHYSYGVNSTEKGDLSSESTVSRIRTEHFPLTLESARPSHTSQYLCASSDAGGAPEAFFGQGTRLTVV.

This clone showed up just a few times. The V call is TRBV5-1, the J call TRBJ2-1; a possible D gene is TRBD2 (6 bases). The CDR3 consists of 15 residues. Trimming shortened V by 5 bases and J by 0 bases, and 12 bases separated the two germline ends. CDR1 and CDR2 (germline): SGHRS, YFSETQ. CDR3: CASRHAGSSYNEQFF. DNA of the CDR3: TGCGCCAGCAGGCACGCGGGGAGCTCCTACAATGAGCAGTTCTTC.

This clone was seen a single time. DNA of the CDR3: TGTGCCAGCAGCTTCGTTACTCGGGGAGGAGCTTTCTTT. Translating it yields CASSFVTRGGAFF. The chain joins TRBV11-3 to TRBJ1-1; D remains ambiguous. This CDR3 spans 13 amino acids. Germline V gene data show CDR1 as SGHNT and CDR2 as YENEEA. V lost 3 bases and J lost 10, with 15 bases in between.

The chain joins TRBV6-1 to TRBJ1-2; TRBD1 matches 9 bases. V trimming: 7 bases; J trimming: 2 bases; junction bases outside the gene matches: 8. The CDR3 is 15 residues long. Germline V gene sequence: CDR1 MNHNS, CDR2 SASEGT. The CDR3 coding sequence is TGTGCCAGCACGAGCGGACAGGGGTCGAACTATGGCTACACCTTC. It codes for CASTSGQGSNYGYTF.

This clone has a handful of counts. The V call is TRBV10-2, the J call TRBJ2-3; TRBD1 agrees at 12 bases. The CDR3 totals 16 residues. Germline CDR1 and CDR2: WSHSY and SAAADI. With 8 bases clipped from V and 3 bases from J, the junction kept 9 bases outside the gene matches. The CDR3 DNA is TGCGCCAGCTCTGTGGGGACAGGGGGCGCTACAGATACGCAGTATTTT. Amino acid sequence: CASSVGTGGATDTQYF.

CDR3 protein: CASSLVDGENEQFF. The CDR3 DNA is TGTGCCAGCAGCTTAGTGGACGGGGAGAATGAGCAGTTCTTC. J is TRBJ2-1 and V is TRBV13, with D possibly matching TRBD2 (5 bases). CDR1 and CDR2 from the germline V gene are PRHDT and FYEKMQ (reference sequence). This CDR3 contains 14 residues. Trimming stripped 1 base from V and 7 bases from J, with 11 bases between.

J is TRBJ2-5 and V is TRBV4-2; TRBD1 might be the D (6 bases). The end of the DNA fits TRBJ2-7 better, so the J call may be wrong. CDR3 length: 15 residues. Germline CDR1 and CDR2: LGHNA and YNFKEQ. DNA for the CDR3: TGTGCCAGCAGCCGGAACCGGGACACAGCCTACGAGCAGTACTTC. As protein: CASSRNRDTAYEQYF.

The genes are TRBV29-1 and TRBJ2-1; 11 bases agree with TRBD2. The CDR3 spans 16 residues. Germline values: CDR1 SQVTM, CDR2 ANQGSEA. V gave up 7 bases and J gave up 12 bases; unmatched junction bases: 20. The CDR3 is CSASHSGGERFGGQFF. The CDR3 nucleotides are TGCAGCGCTTCACATAGCGGGGGGGAACGCTTCGGGGGGCAGTTCTTC.

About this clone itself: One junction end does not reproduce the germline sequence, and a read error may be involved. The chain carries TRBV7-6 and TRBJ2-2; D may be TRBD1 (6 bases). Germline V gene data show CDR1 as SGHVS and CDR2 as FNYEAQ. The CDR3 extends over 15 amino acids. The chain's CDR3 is CASSLTTGNAGELFF. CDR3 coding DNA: TGTGCCAGCAGCTTAACCACAGGGAACGCCGGGGAGCTGTTTTTT.

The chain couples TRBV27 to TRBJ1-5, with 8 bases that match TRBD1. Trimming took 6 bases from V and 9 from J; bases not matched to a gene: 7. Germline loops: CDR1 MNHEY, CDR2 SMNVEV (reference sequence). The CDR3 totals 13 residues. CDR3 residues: CASSGQGPGPQHF. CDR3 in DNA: TGTGCCAGCAGCGGACAGGGCCCCGGGCCCCAGCATTTT.

Written as DNA, the CDR3 is TGTGCCAGCTCACCTCGAACTGTACAGGGTCGGGACACTGAAGCTTTCTTT. Protein sequence: CASSPRTVQGRDTEAFF. The V gene is TRBV18, the J gene TRBJ1-1, with D possibly matching TRBD1 (6 bases). CDR1 and CDR2 from the germline V gene are KGHSH and LQKENI. The length of the CDR3 is 17 residues. Trimming cost V 3 bases and J 3 bases, with 20 bases left between them.

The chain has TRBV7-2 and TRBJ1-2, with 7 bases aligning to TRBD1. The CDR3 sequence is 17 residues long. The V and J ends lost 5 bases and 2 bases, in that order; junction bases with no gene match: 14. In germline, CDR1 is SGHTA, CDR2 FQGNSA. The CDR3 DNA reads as TGTGCCAGCAGCCAAAGACAGGGAAGTAGGACAAACTATGGCTACACCTTC. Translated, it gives CASSQRQGSRTNYGYTF.

The CDR3 here is CASTLRDRANQPQHF. The CDR3 DNA follows: TGTGCCAGCACCCTTCGGGACAGGGCAAATCAGCCCCAGCATTTT. The chain carries TRBV5-6 and TRBJ1-5; TRBD1 matches 9 bases. V lost 6 bases to trimming and J lost 4 bases; unmatched junction nucleotides: 8. CDR1 SGHDT and CDR2 YYEEEE come from the germline V gene. CDR3 size: 15 residues.